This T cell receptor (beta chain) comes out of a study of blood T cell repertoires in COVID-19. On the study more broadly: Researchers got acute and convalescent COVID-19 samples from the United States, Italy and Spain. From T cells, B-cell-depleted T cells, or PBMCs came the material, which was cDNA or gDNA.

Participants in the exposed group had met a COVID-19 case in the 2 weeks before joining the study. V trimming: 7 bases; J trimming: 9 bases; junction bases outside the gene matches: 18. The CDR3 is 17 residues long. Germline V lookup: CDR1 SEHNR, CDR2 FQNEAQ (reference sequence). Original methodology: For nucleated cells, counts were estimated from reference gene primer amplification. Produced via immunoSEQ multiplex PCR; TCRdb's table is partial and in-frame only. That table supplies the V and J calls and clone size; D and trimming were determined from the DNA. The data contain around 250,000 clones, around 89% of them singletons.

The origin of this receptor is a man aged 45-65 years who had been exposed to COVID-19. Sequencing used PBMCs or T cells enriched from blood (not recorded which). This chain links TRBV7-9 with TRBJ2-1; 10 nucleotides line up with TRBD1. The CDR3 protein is CASTHLGGTGARVEQFF. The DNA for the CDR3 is TGTGCCAGCACTCATCTTGGTGGGACAGGGGCCCGGGTTGAGCAGTTCTTC.